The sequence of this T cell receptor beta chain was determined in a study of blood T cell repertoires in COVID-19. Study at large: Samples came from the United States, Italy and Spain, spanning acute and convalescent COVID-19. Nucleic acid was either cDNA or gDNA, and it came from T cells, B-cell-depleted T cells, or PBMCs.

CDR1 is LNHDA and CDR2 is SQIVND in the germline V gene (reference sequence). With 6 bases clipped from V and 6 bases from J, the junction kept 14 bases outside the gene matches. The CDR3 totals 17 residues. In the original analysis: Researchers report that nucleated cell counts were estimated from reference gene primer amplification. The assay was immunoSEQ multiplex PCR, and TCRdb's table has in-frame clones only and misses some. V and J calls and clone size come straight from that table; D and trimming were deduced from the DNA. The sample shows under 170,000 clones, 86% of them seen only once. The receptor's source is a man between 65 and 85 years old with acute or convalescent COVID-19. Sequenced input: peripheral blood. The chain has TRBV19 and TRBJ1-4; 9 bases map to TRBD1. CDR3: CASRSVDRGAPHEKLFF. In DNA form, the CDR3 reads TGTGCCAGTAGATCCGTCGACAGGGGGGCACCGCATGAAAAACTGTTTTTT.